The 2 T cell receptor beta chains below come from one sample, sequenced in a study of PD-L1 blockade in urothelial cancer. Data came from immunoSEQ multiplex PCR; TCRdb stores just in-frame clones and leaves some out. The repertoire has 60,000 or so clones, around 86% of them found once; the top ten carry less than 20%. The time point here: pretreatment peripheral blood. The starting material was PBMCs, obtained around atezolizumab (anti-PD-L1) treatment. These receptors originate from a man between 65 and 80 years old with urothelial cancer.

The genes are TRBV5-6 and TRBJ2-3, with D possibly TRBD1 on 5 matching bases. There are 15 residues in the CDR3. V was clipped by 3 bases and J by 1 base, with 12 bases between them. Germline CDR1 and CDR2: SGHDT and YYEEEE. The CDR3 spells CASSSAGIGTDTQYF. CDR3 bases: TGTGCCAGCAGCTCGGCAGGGATCGGCACAGATACGCAGTATTTT.

V is TRBV19 and J is TRBJ1-1; D unresolved. Looked up from germline, CDR1 is LNHDA and CDR2 is SQIVND (reference sequence). The CDR3 is made up of 12 amino acids. Trimming shortened V by 11 bases and J by 5 bases, and 15 bases separated the two germline ends. The DNA of the CDR3 is TGTGCCTCCGGGGAAGGGAGGACTGAAGCTTTCTTT. This gives the protein CASGEGRTEAFF. Using reference TRBV19 and TRBJ1-1 for the parts outside the CDR3, the full variable domain is DGGITQSPKYLFRKEGQNVTLSCEQNLNHDAMYWYRQDPGQGLRLIYYSQIVNDFQKGDIAEGYSVSREKKESFPLTVTSAQKNPTAFYLCASGEGRTEAFFGQGTRLTVV.